This TCR beta chain was obtained from a study of graft-versus-host responses after intestinal transplantation. General study findings and limits: Those patients showing graft-donor T cell macrochimerism displayed high graft-versus-host to host-versus-graft clonal ratios in allografts.

Comments on this clone: Its antigen remains unknown.

Clones were read by immunoSEQ multiplex PCR, and TCRdb kept only the in-frame ones, dropping some. The data contain some 69,000 clones, 80% to 95% of them seen just once; the ten biggest clones take up around 7%. This specimen consisted of bone marrow, obtained 734 days after intestinal transplantation. This receptor was identified in a human patient who received an intestinal transplant, so some T cells may come from the graft donor.

The CDR3 protein is CASSQGWGARNQPQHF. CDR3 DNA sequence: TGTGCCAGCAGCCAAGGTTGGGGGGCTCGGAATCAGCCCCAGCATTTT. J is TRBJ1-5 and V is TRBV5-5; tentatively, D is TRBD1 (6 bases). Trimming took off 4 bases at V and 4 bases at J, with 18 bases between the two ends. From germline, CDR1 is SGHKS and CDR2 YYEKEE (reference sequence). This CDR3 is built from 16 residues.